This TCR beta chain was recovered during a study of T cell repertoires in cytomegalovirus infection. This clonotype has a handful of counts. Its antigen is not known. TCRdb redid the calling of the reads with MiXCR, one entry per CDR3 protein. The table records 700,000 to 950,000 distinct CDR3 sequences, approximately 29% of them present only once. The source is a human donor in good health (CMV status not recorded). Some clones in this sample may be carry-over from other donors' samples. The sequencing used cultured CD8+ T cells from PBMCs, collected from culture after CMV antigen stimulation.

The CDR3 bases are TGTGCCAGCAACCAGCCGGGACAGAGTCCATACAATGAGCAGTTCTTC. Its protein product is CASNQPGQSPYNEQFF. J is TRBJ2-1 and V is TRBV28; 7 nucleotides line up with TRBD1. This CDR3 is 16 amino acids long. Germline CDR1 is MDHEN and CDR2 is SYDVKM. The junction had 13 bases not matched to a gene; V was cut back by 7 bases and J by 4 bases. Full variable domain (remainder filled in from reference TRBV28 and TRBJ2-1): DVKVTQSSRYLVKRTGEKVFLECVQDMDHENMFWYRQDPGLGLRLIYFSYDVKMKEKGDIPEGYSVSREKKERFSLILESASTNQTSMYLCASNQPGQSPYNEQFFGPGTRLTVL.